These T cell receptor beta chains were read from a single sample in a study of cytomegalovirus exposure and HLA in healthy donors. Using immunoSEQ multiplex PCR, the repertoire was profiled, and TCRdb retains in-frame clones only, with some absent. The sample carries around 100,000 clones, approximately 73% recorded once. Sequencing used PBMCs. Source of these receptors: a woman aged 18-30 years in good health and CMV-seropositive. Each CDR3 is given with its conserved first and last residue. D genes are given only for firm matches. Some rows have no size entry. The others give once, few or many, or a class for an expanded clone.

clone size	D gene	J gene	V gene	CDR3 protein	CDR3 DNA
.	.	TRBJ2-3	TRBV7-6	CASSLGAETFATDTQYF	TGTGCCAGCAGCCTTGGGGCAGAAACTTTTGCGACAGATACGCAGTATTTT
once	.	TRBJ1-1	TRBV9	CASGTGSTEAFF	TGTGCCAGCGGAACAGGGAGCACTGAAGCTTTCTTT
few	TRBD1	TRBJ2-5	TRBV5-1	CASSSRQGKRETQYF	TGCGCCAGCAGCTCACGACAGGGGAAGCGAGAGACCCAGTACTTC
.	.	TRBJ2-7	TRBV2	CASSGGPYEQYF	TGTGCCAGCAGTGGGGGGCCCTACGAGCAGTACTTC
.	.	TRBJ2-2	TRBV29-1	CSVAGFGNTGELFF	TGCAGCGTTGCCGGTTTCGGGAACACCGGGGAGCTGTTTTTT
.	TRBD1	TRBJ1-4	TRBV10-1	CASRGTAEKLFF	TGCGCCAGCAGGGGGACAGCTGAAAAACTGTTTTTT
.	.	TRBJ2-7	TRBV14	CASSQRDSYEQYF	TGTGCCAGCAGCCAGAGGGACTCCTACGAGCAGTACTTC
.	.	TRBJ1-3	TRBV9	CASSPGLAGNTIYF	TGTGCCAGCAGCCCAGGACTTGCTGGAAACACCATATATTTT
.	.	TRBJ1-1	TRBV27	CATRGARTEAFF	TGTGCCACCAGAGGGGCGAGGACTGAAGCTTTCTTT
.	TRBD2	TRBJ2-1	TRBV7-8	CASSLGLETSDNEQFF	TGTGCCAGCAGCTTAGGGCTCGAGACTAGCGACAATGAGCAGTTCTTC
.	.	TRBJ2-3	TRBV7-3	CASSLIVGVYTDTQYF	TGTGCCAGCAGCTTAATTGTGGGAGTCTACACAGATACGCAGTATTTT
.	TRBD1	TRBJ1-2	TRBV29-1	CSVDAGGYGYTF	TGCAGCGTTGACGCAGGGGGCTATGGCTACACCTTC
few	.	TRBJ2-6	TRBV2	CASRLWATGANVLTF	TGTGCCAGCCGCCTGTGGGCAACTGGGGCCAACGTCCTGACTTTC
.	TRBD2	TRBJ2-5	TRBV12-5	CASASGLAGGETQYF	TGTGCTAGTGCTTCGGGGCTAGCGGGGGGGGAGACCCAGTACTTC
.	TRBD2	TRBJ2-1	TRBV4-3	CASSLREGSLSYNEQFF	TGCGCCAGCAGCCTTAGGGAGGGGTCCCTTTCCTACAATGAGCAGTTCTTC
.	.	TRBJ2-1	TRBV2	CASSESSSGLYNEQFF	TGTGCCAGCAGTGAAAGTTCCAGCGGGCTCTACAATGAGCAGTTCTTC
.	.	TRBJ1-1	TRBV28	CASSNGRRVARFAFF	TGTGCCAGCAGTAACGGGCGCAGGGTGGCTCGGTTTGCTTTCTTT
few	.	TRBJ1-1	TRBV7-9	CASSPRGSMNTEAFF	TGTGCCAGCAGCCCTAGGGGGAGCATGAACACTGAAGCTTTCTTT
.	TRBD2	TRBJ2-1	TRBV2	CASSGSGGAHEQFF	TGTGCCAGCAGTGGTAGCGGGGGGGCTCATGAGCAGTTCTTC
once	.	TRBJ2-5	TRBV9	CASSVGEALETQYF	TGTGCCAGCAGCGTAGGGGAGGCACTAGAGACCCAGTACTTC
.	.	TRBJ1-3	TRBV6-5	CASSRGTASGNTIYF	TGTGCCAGCAGCCGCGGGACGGCCTCTGGAAACACCATATATTTT
.	TRBD1	TRBJ2-7	TRBV28	CASSQTGGQDEQYF	TGTGCCAGCAGTCAAACAGGGGGCCAGGACGAGCAGTACTTC
.	.	TRBJ1-1	TRBV5-6	CASSGPGENTEAFF	TGTGCCAGCAGCGGACCGGGAGAGAACACTGAAGCTTTCTTT
.	.	TRBJ1-5	TRBV7-9	CASSHTLRGRYSNQPQHF	TGTGCCAGCAGTCACACCCTCAGGGGACGTTATAGCAATCAGCCCCAGCATTTT
.	.	TRBJ2-3	TRBV4-2	CASSQDGREFADTQYF	TGTGCCAGCAGCCAAGATGGCCGGGAGTTTGCAGATACGCAGTATTTT
.	TRBD1	TRBJ1-4	TRBV6-1	CASKGGTGEEKLFF	TGTGCCAGCAAAGGAGGGACAGGGGAAGAAAAACTGTTTTTT
few	TRBD2	TRBJ2-4	TRBV6-1	CASSEEAGGEDIQYF	TGTGCCAGCAGTGAAGAGGCGGGAGGAGAAGACATTCAGTACTTC
few	.	TRBJ1-2	TRBV7-9	CASSLAAGLHGYTF	TGTGCCAGCAGCTTAGCGGCAGGCCTGCATGGCTACACCTTC
.	TRBD1	TRBJ1-4	TRBV7-2	CASSFGQATNEKLFF	TGTGCCAGCAGCTTCGGACAGGCAACTAATGAAAAACTGTTTTTT
.	.	TRBJ2-7	TRBV20-1	CSARLGHEQYF	TGCAGTGCTAGGCTGGGGCACGAGCAGTACTTC
.	TRBD1	TRBJ2-5	TRBV6-5	CASSYSRTGETQYF	TGTGCCAGCAGTTACAGCAGGACAGGGGAGACCCAGTACTTC
.	.	TRBJ2-3	TRBV5-1	CASRFRGADTDTQYF	TGCGCCAGCAGATTTCGGGGGGCTGACACAGATACGCAGTATTTT
.	TRBD1	TRBJ1-1	TRBV28	CASSLAGGNSAEAFF	TGTGCCAGCAGTTTGGCAGGGGGCAATTCGGCTGAAGCTTTCTTT
few	.	TRBJ1-5	TRBV5-1	CASSLEGQGSQPQHF	TGCGCCAGCAGCTTGGAAGGTCAGGGTTCTCAGCCCCAGCATTTT
.	TRBD2	TRBJ2-1	TRBV10-3	CAISPSGNNNEQFF	TGTGCCATCAGCCCTAGCGGGAACAACAATGAGCAGTTCTTC
.	.	TRBJ1-1	TRBV7-6	CASSLEQHTEAFF	TGTGCCAGCAGCTTAGAACAGCACACTGAAGCTTTCTTT
.	TRBD1	TRBJ1-2	TRBV7-2	CASSFGTENYGYTF	TGTGCCAGCAGCTTCGGGACAGAAAACTATGGCTACACCTTC
.	.	TRBJ1-1	TRBV5-1	CASSLGDGGTEAFF	TGCGCCAGCAGCTTGGGGGACGGGGGGACCGAAGCTTTCTTT
.	TRBD2	TRBJ2-3	TRBV11-2	CASSLAGTSGFTDTQYF	TGTGCCAGCAGCTTAGCTGGGACTAGCGGGTTCACAGATACGCAGTATTTT
.	.	TRBJ1-1	TRBV6-1	CASKLTGNTEAFF	TGTGCCAGCAAACTTACAGGGAACACTGAAGCTTTCTTT
.	.	TRBJ2-7	TRBV27	CASQSHGGYEQYF	TGTGCCAGCCAGTCCCACGGGGGCTACGAGCAGTACTTC
.	TRBD1	TRBJ1-5	TRBV6-6	CASSPGTVNQPQHF	TGTGCCAGCAGCCCCGGGACAGTCAATCAGCCCCAGCATTTT
few	.	TRBJ2-1	TRBV7-2	CASSLGVGAYNEQFF	TGTGCCAGCAGCTTAGGGGTGGGAGCCTACAATGAGCAGTTCTTC
.	.	TRBJ1-1	TRBV5-1	CASSRGTLVNTEAFF	TGCGCCAGCAGCCGAGGGACACTCGTGAACACTGAAGCTTTCTTT
few	.	TRBJ1-5	TRBV10-3	CAISESEFDNQPQHF	TGTGCCATCAGTGAGTCGGAGTTCGATAATCAGCCCCAGCATTTT
.	.	TRBJ1-1	TRBV30	CAWSVLIRTEAFF	TGTGCCTGGAGTGTACTAATTAGAACTGAAGCTTTCTTT
.	.	TRBJ2-7	TRBV27	CASSRPGTFTNEQYF	TGTGCCAGCAGTAGACCCGGGACTTTCACGAACGAGCAGTACTTC
few	.	TRBJ2-7	TRBV2	CASIALGAAEQYF	TGTGCCAGCATAGCTCTAGGCGCTGCCGAGCAGTACTTC
.	.	TRBJ2-7	TRBV7-6	CASSQTPGYEQYF	TGTGCCAGCAGCCAAACCCCGGGCTACGAGCAGTACTTC
.	.	TRBJ1-3	TRBV28	CASSALGGLSGNTIYF	TGTGCCAGCAGTGCACTGGGGGGGCTATCTGGAAACACCATATATTTT
.	TRBD1	TRBJ2-7	TRBV29-1	CSVGSQGWEQYF	TGCAGCGTTGGCTCACAGGGGTGGGAGCAGTACTTC
.	.	TRBJ2-1	TRBV9	CASSVLAGDEQFF	TGTGCCAGCAGCGTGTTAGCTGGAGATGAGCAGTTCTTC